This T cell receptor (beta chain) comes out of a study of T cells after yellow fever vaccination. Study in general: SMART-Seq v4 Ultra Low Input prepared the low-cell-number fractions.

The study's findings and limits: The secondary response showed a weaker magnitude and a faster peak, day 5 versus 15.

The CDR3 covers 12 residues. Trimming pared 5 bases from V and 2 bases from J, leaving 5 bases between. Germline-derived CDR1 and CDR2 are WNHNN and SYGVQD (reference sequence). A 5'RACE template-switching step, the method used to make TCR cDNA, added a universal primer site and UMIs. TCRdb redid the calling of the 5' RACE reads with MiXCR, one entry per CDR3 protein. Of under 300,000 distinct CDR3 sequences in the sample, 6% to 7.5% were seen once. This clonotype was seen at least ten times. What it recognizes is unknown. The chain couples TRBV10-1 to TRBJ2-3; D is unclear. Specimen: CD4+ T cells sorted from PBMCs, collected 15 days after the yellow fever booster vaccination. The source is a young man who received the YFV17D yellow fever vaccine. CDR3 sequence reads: CASSRATDTQYF. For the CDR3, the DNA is TGCGCCAGCAGTCGGGCCACAGATACGCAGTATTTT.